The TCR beta chain under discussion was sequenced for a study of T cell responses to AZD1222 COVID-19 vaccine. Whole-study findings and limits: No day 14 peak samples; only post-peak repertoires were characterized.

CDR1 and CDR2 from the germline V gene are SNHLY and FYNNEI. Unmatched junction bases numbered 1, after V lost 5 bases and J lost 5 bases. The CDR3 is made up of 13 amino acids. Sequenced by immunoSEQ multiplex PCR; TCRdb stores in-frame clones only, minus some. Of over 150,000 clones listed, approximately 90% were seen once; the top ten hold around 4.6%. About this clone itself: The target antigen is unknown.

The source was peripheral blood, collected on day 0 of MenACWY control vaccination. The chain links TRBV2 to TRBJ2-7, with 12 bases that match TRBD2. The receptor was isolated from an adult in good health. The CDR3 sequence: CASSRLAGDEQYF. CDR3 coding DNA: TGTGCCAGCAGTCGACTAGCGGGAGACGAGCAGTACTTC.